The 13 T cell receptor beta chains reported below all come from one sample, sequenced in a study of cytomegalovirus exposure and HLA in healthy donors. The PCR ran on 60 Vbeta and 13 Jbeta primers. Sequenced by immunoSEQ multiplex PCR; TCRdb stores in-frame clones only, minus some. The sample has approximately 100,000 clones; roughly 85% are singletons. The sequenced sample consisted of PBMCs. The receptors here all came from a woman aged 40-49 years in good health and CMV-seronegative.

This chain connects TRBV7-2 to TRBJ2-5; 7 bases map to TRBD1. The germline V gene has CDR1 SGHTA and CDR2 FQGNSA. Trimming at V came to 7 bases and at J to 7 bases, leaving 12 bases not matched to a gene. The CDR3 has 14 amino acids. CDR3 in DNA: TGTGCCAGCACCTCGACAGGGATCGCGGGGACCCAGTACTTC. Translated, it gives CASTSTGIAGTQYF. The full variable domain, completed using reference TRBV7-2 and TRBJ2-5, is GAGVSQSPSNKVTEKGKDVELRCDPISGHTALYWYRQSLGQGLEFLIYFQGNSAPDKSGLPSDRFSAERTGGSVSTLTIQRTQQEDSAVYLCASTSTGIAGTQYFGPGTRLLVL.

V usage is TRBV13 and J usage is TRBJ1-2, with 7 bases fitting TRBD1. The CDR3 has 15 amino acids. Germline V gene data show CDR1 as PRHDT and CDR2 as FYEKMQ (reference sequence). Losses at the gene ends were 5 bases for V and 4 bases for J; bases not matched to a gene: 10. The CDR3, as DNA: TGTGCCAGCAGCCAATTGGGTCGGGACAGCTATGGCTACACCTTC. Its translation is CASSQLGRDSYGYTF.

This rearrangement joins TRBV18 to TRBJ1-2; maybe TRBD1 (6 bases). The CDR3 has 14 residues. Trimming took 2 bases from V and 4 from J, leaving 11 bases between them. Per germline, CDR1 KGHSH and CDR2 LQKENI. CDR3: CASSPSGGTYGYTF. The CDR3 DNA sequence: TGTGCCAGCTCACCAAGCGGGGGCACCTATGGCTACACCTTC.

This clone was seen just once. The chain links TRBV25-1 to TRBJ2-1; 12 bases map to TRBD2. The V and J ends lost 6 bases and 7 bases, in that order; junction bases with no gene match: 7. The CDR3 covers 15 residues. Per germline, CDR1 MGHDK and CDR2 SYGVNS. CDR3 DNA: TGTGCCAGCAGGAGGACTAGCGGGATAAGAAATGAGCAGTTCTTC. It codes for CASRRTSGIRNEQFF.

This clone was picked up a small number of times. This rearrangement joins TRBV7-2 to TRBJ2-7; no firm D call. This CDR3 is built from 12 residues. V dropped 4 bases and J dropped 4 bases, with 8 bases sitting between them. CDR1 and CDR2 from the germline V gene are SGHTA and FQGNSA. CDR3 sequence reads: CASSSTFYEQYF. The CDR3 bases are TGTGCCAGCAGCTCCACTTTTTACGAGCAGTACTTC.

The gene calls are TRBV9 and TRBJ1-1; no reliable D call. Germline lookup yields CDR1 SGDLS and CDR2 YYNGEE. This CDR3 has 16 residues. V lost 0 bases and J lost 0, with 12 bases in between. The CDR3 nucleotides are TGTGCCAGCAGCGTAGGTCTGGAACGGGTGAACACTGAAGCTTTCTTT. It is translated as CASSVGLERVNTEAFF.

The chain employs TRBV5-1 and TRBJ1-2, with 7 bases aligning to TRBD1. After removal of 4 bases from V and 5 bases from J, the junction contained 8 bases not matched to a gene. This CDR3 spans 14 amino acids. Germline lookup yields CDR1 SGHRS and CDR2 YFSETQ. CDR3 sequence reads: CASSPTGDRYGYTF. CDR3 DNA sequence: TGCGCCAGCAGCCCCACAGGGGATAGGTATGGCTACACCTTC.

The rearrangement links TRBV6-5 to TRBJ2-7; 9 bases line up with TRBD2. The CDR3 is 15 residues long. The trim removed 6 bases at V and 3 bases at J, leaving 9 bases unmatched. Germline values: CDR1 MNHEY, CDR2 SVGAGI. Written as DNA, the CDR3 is TGTGCCAGCAGCTTGATAGCGGGGGAAGTCTACGAGCAGTACTTC. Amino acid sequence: CASSLIAGEVYEQYF.

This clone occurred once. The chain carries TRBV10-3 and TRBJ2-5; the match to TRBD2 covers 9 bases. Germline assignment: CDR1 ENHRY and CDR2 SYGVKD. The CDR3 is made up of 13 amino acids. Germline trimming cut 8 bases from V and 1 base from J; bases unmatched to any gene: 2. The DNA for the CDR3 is TGTGCCATCTGGCGGGGGGGCCAAGAGACCCAGTACTTC. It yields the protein CAIWRGGQETQYF.

The CDR3 is CASSTGDTYTDTQYF. For the CDR3, the DNA is TGTGCCAGCAGCACCGGGGACACTTACACAGATACGCAGTATTTT. The genes are TRBV11-2 and TRBJ2-3; perhaps TRBD1 as D (6 bases). There are 15 residues in the CDR3. Trimming shortened V by 5 bases and J by 2 bases, and 14 bases separated the two germline ends. CDR1 is SGHAT and CDR2 is FQNNGV in the germline V gene.

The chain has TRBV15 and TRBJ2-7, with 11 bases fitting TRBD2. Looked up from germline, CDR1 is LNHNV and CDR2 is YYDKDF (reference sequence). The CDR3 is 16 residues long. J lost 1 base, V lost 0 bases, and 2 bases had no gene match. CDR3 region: CATSREGLAASYEQYF. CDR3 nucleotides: TGTGCCACCAGCAGAGAGGGACTAGCGGCATCCTACGAGCAGTACTTC.

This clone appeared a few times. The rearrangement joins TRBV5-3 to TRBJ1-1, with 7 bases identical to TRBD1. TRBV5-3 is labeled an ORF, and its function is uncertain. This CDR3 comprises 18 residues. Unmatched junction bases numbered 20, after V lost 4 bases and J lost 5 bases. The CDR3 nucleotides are TGTGCCAGAAGCGAGAACCCCAGACAGGGTTTGAGTAAGACTGAAGCTTTCTTT. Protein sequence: CARSENPRQGLSKTEAFF.

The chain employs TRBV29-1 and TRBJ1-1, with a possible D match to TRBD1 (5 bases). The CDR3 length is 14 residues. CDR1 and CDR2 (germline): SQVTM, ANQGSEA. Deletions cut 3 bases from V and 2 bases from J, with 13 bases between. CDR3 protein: CSVEGIRVNTEAFF. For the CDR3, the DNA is TGCAGCGTTGAGGGAATCAGGGTTAACACTGAAGCTTTCTTT. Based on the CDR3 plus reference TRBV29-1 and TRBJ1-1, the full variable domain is SAVISQKPSRDICQRGTSLTIQCQVDSQVTMMFWYRQQPGQSLTLIATANQGSEATYESGFVIDKFPISRPNLTFSTLTVSNMSPEDSSIYLCSVEGIRVNTEAFFGQGTRLTVV.